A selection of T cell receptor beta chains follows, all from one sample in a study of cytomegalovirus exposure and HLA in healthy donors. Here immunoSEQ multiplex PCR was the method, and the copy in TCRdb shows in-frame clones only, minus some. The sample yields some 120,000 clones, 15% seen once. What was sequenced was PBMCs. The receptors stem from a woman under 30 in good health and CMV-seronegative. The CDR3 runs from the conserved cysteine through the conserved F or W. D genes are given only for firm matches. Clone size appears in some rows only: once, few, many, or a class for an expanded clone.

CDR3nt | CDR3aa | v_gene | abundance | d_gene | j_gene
TGTGCCAGTAGTATCGAGGTAACAGGGTGGAACACTGAAGCTTTCTTT | CASSIEVTGWNTEAFF | TRBV19 | few | NA | TRBJ1-1
TGCGCCAGCAGCCCTACCGGGACAGAGAATTACAATGAGCAGTTCTTC | CASSPTGTENYNEQFF | TRBV4-1 | NA | TRBD1 | TRBJ2-1
TGTGCCAGCAGCTTAACTCCCCTAAATTCACCCCTCCACTTT | CASSLTPLNSPLHF | TRBV7-3 | once | NA | TRBJ1-6
TGCGCCAGCAGCGACCGGACAGGGGGCAGGACTGAAGCTTTCTTT | CASSDRTGGRTEAFF | TRBV5-1 | few | TRBD1 | TRBJ1-1
TGCGCCAGCAGCTTGGAGGGTCGGGGGTCAGATACGCAGTATTTT | CASSLEGRGSDTQYF | TRBV5-1 | NA | NA | TRBJ2-3
TGTGCCAGCAGCCCCGGGACAGTCCTCCTGCATTTT | CASSPGTVLLHF | TRBV7-2 | few | TRBD1 | TRBJ1-5
TGTGCCAGCAGTTATTCAGGGGGCGCAGGCGACTATGGCTACACCTTC | CASSYSGGAGDYGYTF | TRBV6-5 | few | TRBD1 | TRBJ1-2
TGCGCCAGCAGCCAAGAGGACAGGGCGCTAAAGACCCAGTACTTC | CASSQEDRALKTQYF | TRBV4-1 | few | TRBD1 | TRBJ2-5
TGTGCCAGCAGTCAAGAAATACGGGATACTGAAGCTTTCTTT | CASSQEIRDTEAFF | TRBV6-6 | NA | NA | TRBJ1-1
TGTGCCAGCAGCGTCGGGTTATCTGGGGCCAACGTCCTGACTTTC | CASSVGLSGANVLTF | TRBV9 | few | NA | TRBJ2-6
TGTGCCAGCAGTTATTCGGGGATCTCTAATGAAAAACTGTTTTTT | CASSYSGISNEKLFF | TRBV6-5 | NA | NA | TRBJ1-4
TGTGCCAGTTGGGACAGCCTGAATTCACCCCTCCACTTT | CASWDSLNSPLHF | TRBV28 | NA | TRBD1 | TRBJ1-6
TGTGCCAGCAGTGGTCCCGGGACAGGGAACACCGGGGAGCTGTTTTTT | CASSGPGTGNTGELFF | TRBV6-1 | NA | TRBD1 | TRBJ2-2
TGTGCCATCAATTTCGGGGATACGCAGTATTTT | CAINFGDTQYF | TRBV10-3 | few | NA | TRBJ2-3
TGTGCCAGTAGTCGACAGGGAGACCACGAGCAGTACTTC | CASSRQGDHEQYF | TRBV19 | NA | TRBD1 | TRBJ2-7
TGTGCCAGCAGTTACCTCGGGAGTGGCACAGATACGCAGTATTTT | CASSYLGSGTDTQYF | TRBV6-6 | few | NA | TRBJ2-3
TGTGCCAGCACCACTAGCGGGGGAAGCACAGATACGCAGTATTTT | CASTTSGGSTDTQYF | TRBV2 | NA | TRBD2 | TRBJ2-3
TGCGCCAGCAGGTTCGGGACTAGCGGCTTATACAATGAGCAGTTCTTC | CASRFGTSGLYNEQFF | TRBV5-1 | few | TRBD2 | TRBJ2-1
TGCGCCAGCAGCAATGGGATGACAGGCACCCGGGCGGATACGCAGTATTTT | CASSNGMTGTRADTQYF | TRBV10-2 | few | NA | TRBJ2-3
TGTGCCAGTGCGACAGGGGGTGTGGGCAATCAGCCCCAGCATTTT | CASATGGVGNQPQHF | TRBV15 | once | TRBD1 | TRBJ1-5
TGCGCCAGCAGCTTGGAGGGGGCGGTTGGAAACACCATATATTTT | CASSLEGAVGNTIYF | TRBV5-1 | NA | TRBD1 | TRBJ1-3
TGTGCCAGCAGCAAGCCAGCAGGGGGCGAGAACACCGGGGAGCTGTTTTTT | CASSKPAGGENTGELFF | TRBV7-9 | few | TRBD1 | TRBJ2-2
TGTGCCAGCAGCCGCACTAGCGGGGGCACCGGGGAGCTGTTTTTT | CASSRTSGGTGELFF | TRBV7-6 | NA | TRBD2 | TRBJ2-2
TGTGCCAGCAGCTTGAATATCAATGAGCAGTTCTTC | CASSLNINEQFF | TRBV5-4 | NA | NA | TRBJ2-1
TGTGCCAGCAGCTCCCGGACAGGGGTTACAGATACGCAGTATTTT | CASSSRTGVTDTQYF | TRBV7-9 | NA | TRBD1 | TRBJ2-3
TGTGCCAGCAGCTTAAACAGGGTGACTGGGGAGCTGTTTTTT | CASSLNRVTGELFF | TRBV7-3 | NA | NA | TRBJ2-2
TGTGCCTGGAGTCGGACTAGCGGGGGCCAAGAGACCCAGTACTTC | CAWSRTSGGQETQYF | TRBV30 | NA | TRBD2 | TRBJ2-5
TGTGCCAGCAGTTCCGGACAGGGAAGGAGATGGGAAAAACTGTTTTTT | CASSSGQGRRWEKLFF | TRBV28 | NA | TRBD1 | TRBJ1-4
TGTGCCACCCCCAGGGTGAGGGAGCAGTACTTC | CATPRVREQYF | TRBV9 | few | NA | TRBJ2-7
TGCGCCAGCAGCCAAGGGTCTAGCGGGGTCACAGATACGCAGTATTTT | CASSQGSSGVTDTQYF | TRBV4-3 | NA | TRBD2 | TRBJ2-3
TGTGCCAGCAGCTTGGGTCAACCGGGACAATCCCTCCCTAATGAAAAACTGTTTTTT | CASSLGQPGQSLPNEKLFF | TRBV5-4 | NA | NA | TRBJ1-4
TGTGCCAGCAGTCGGGGAGCGGGGAGCTCCTACGAGCAGTACTTC | CASSRGAGSSYEQYF | TRBV6-5 | NA | TRBD2 | TRBJ2-7
TGTGCCTGGAGAGCGGGCCATGGTTCCTACAATGAGCAGTTCTTC | CAWRAGHGSYNEQFF | TRBV30 | few | NA | TRBJ2-1
TGTGCCAGCAGTGAAGGGGTCAGGGGTATGAACACTGAAGCTTTCTTT | CASSEGVRGMNTEAFF | TRBV2 | few | NA | TRBJ1-1
TGTGCCAGCAGCTTAATGGAGGGACGGTATAATTCACCCCTCCACTTT | CASSLMEGRYNSPLHF | TRBV7-9 | few | NA | TRBJ1-6
TGTGCCAGCAGCCCACGGACTAGCGGCAGCACAGATACGCAGTATTTT | CASSPRTSGSTDTQYF | TRBV7-8 | once | TRBD2 | TRBJ2-3
TGTGCCAGCAGCCAAGATCACGGACAGGGGCGTTATAATTCACCCCTCCACTTT | CASSQDHGQGRYNSPLHF | TRBV4-2 | few | TRBD1 | TRBJ1-6
TGCAGCGTTTCGGGGGGATACGAGCAGTACTTC | CSVSGGYEQYF | TRBV29-1 | NA | TRBD2 | TRBJ2-7
TGCGCCAGCAGTTTTGAGCGTTTCTCCTACAATGAGCAGTTCTTC | CASSFERFSYNEQFF | TRBV10-1 | few | NA | TRBJ2-1
TGTGCCATCCAACAACATCACCAAAACAATGAGCAGTTCTTC | CAIQQHHQNNEQFF | TRBV10-3 | NA | NA | TRBJ2-1
TGCGCCAGCAGCCAGGGTGGGCCGGCCATAACGAAAAAAGCTTTCTTT | CASSQGGPAITKKAFF | TRBV4-1 | few | NA | TRBJ1-1
TGTGCCAGCAGTGAACGCGACAGGGCCGGCGACGAGCAGTACTTC | CASSERDRAGDEQYF | TRBV6-1 | once | TRBD1 | TRBJ2-7
TGTGCCAGCAGCCAAGGACTAGCGGGGGGCCACGAGCAGTACTTC | CASSQGLAGGHEQYF | TRBV7-6 | NA | TRBD2 | TRBJ2-7
TGCAGTGCCGCCACCGGGGATACGCAGTATTTT | CSAATGDTQYF | TRBV20-1 | NA | NA | TRBJ2-3
TGTGCCATCAGTGATCCAGGGGCCAACCCCTTGAGCACTGAAGCTTTCTTT | CAISDPGANPLSTEAFF | TRBV10-3 | NA | NA | TRBJ1-1
TGTGCCAGCAGCCTACTAGGACTATACTACGAGCAGTACTTC | CASSLLGLYYEQYF | TRBV7-6 | NA | NA | TRBJ2-7
TGTGCCAGCAGCATGGACAGCCCCAATGAAAAACTGTTTTTT | CASSMDSPNEKLFF | TRBV5-6 | NA | NA | TRBJ1-4
TGTGCCAGCAGCTTAGACAGGGGATCAGGTACGCAGTATTTT | CASSLDRGSGTQYF | TRBV11-2 | few | NA | TRBJ2-3